The 22 T cell receptor beta chains reported below all come from one sample, sequenced in a study of CD4 T cells in relation to SARS-CoV-2 and coronaviruses. Their recognized antigens are unknown. Generated by immunoSEQ multiplex PCR, the TCRdb table keeps only in-frame clones and is missing some. The sample has some 19,000 clones, roughly three quarters seen once. Before the COVID-19 pandemic, during about 2011-2019, CD4+ T cells were taken from unexposed donors. The cells were cultured for 10 days before CD4+ T cells were isolated. The sequenced material came from CD4+ T cells from PBMCs, cultured in vitro. All receptors come from a human donor in good health.

The chain has TRBV24-1 and TRBJ2-3; D remains unclear. Trimming removed 7 bases from V and 2 bases from J, with 12 bases in between. The CDR3 covers 14 residues. CDR1 is KGHDR and CDR2 is SFDVKD in the germline V gene. The CDR3 region has the DNA TGTGCCACCAGAGGGAACATATCCACAGATACGCAGTATTTT. This translates into CATRGNISTDTQYF.

The chain joins TRBV27 to TRBJ1-1; tentatively, D is TRBD1 (5 bases). The V gene lost 2 bases and the J gene lost 4 bases, with 11 bases spanning the gap. The germline gives CDR1 MNHEY, CDR2 SMNVEV (reference sequence). This CDR3 has 14 residues. The CDR3 loop reads CASSLQDRGTEAFF. Here the CDR3 DNA reads TGTGCCAGCAGTTTACAGGATAGGGGCACTGAAGCTTTCTTT.

CDR3 nucleotide sequence: TGTGCCAGCAGACTAGATGGGTCGGGATCCTACAATGAGCAGTTCTTC. It specifies CASRLDGSGSYNEQFF. The chain combines TRBV13 with TRBJ2-1; D perhaps matches TRBD2 (5 bases). V lost 6 bases and J 1 base, leaving 16 bases between the germline ends. The CDR3 totals 16 residues. Germline V CDR1 and CDR2: PRHDT, FYEKMQ (reference sequence).

This clone showed up just a few times. This chain joins TRBV18 and TRBJ2-7, with 12 bases that match TRBD1. V dropped 3 bases and J dropped 5; count of bases not matched to a gene: 5. Germline loops: CDR1 KGHSH, CDR2 LQKENI. This CDR3 comprises 15 residues. CDR3 nucleotides: TGTGCCAGCTCACCCGGGACAGGGGGCAACCACGAGCAGTACTTC. Its protein product is CASSPGTGGNHEQYF.

The chain joins TRBV7-7 to TRBJ2-2; possibly TRBD2 for D (5 bases). The CDR3 covers 15 residues. Per the germline V gene, CDR1 is SSHAT and CDR2 is FNYEAQ (reference sequence). Trimming left V 5 bases short and J 0 bases short, with 10 bases between. CDR3 region: CASSPGRANTGELFF. The CDR3 DNA reads TGTGCCAGCAGCCCGGGAAGGGCGAACACCGGGGAGCTGTTTTTT.

The chain is built from TRBV11-1 and TRBJ1-6, with D tentatively TRBD1 (5 bases). CDR3 length equals 16 residues. Germline CDR1 is SGHAT and CDR2 is FQDESV (reference sequence). Trimming removed 4 bases at V and 7 bases at J, with 17 bases between. The CDR3 coding sequence is TGTGCCAGCAGCTCAGGACAACCGCGAGGGAATTCACCCCTCCACTTT. Protein sequence: CASSSGQPRGNSPLHF.

The rearrangement uses TRBV19 and TRBJ1-5, with TRBD1 matching 7 bases. The CDR3 runs 15 residues. V lost 9 bases and J lost 2; bases outside the gene matches: 10. Germline V gene sequence: CDR1 LNHDA, CDR2 SQIVND (reference sequence). CDR3 nucleotide sequence: TGTGCCAGCGAAGGGACAGAGCTAGGCAATCAGCCCCAGCATTTT. Translation: CASEGTELGNQPQHF.

A remark on this clone: This sample also contains other DNA sequences that code for the same CDR3. The chain is built from TRBV3-1 (or the pseudogene TRBV3-2) and TRBJ2-2; a possible D gene is TRBD2 (6 bases). Trimming stripped 3 bases from V and 5 bases from J, with 7 bases between. The V gene's germline CDR1 is LGHDT and CDR2 YNNKEL (reference sequence). This CDR3 contains 13 residues. This CDR3 reads CASSQGGTGELFF. As DNA, the CDR3 is TGTGCCAGCAGCCAGGGGGGTACCGGGGAGCTGTTTTTT.

The chain joins TRBV13 to TRBJ2-3; no clear D. CDR1 and CDR2 from the germline V gene are PRHDT and FYEKMQ (reference sequence). The CDR3 contains 15 residues. Between the trimmed V and J ends, which lost 2 bases and 0 bases, there was a span of 9 bases. The CDR3 DNA follows: TGTGCCAGCAGCTTAAGGCAGACTAGCACAGATACGCAGTATTTT. This translates into CASSLRQTSTDTQYF.

The chain couples TRBV5-5 to TRBJ2-1; the match to TRBD1 covers 7 bases. The trim removed 4 bases at V and 0 bases at J, leaving 4 bases unmatched. This CDR3 region has 15 residues. Per germline, CDR1 SGHKS and CDR2 YYEKEE (reference sequence). For the CDR3, the DNA is TGTGCCAGCAGCATCAGGGACAGCTCCTACAATGAGCAGTTCTTC. Amino acids: CASSIRDSSYNEQFF. The full variable domain, its missing parts supplied by reference TRBV5-5 and TRBJ2-1, is DAGVTQSPTHLIKTRGQQVTLRCSPISGHKSVSWYQQVLGQGPQFIFQYYEKEERGRGNFPDRFSARQFPNYSSELNVNALLLGDSALYLCASSIRDSSYNEQFFGPGTRLTVL.

This clone was observed a handful of times. The genes are TRBV7-9 and TRBJ2-7; the match to TRBD1 covers 7 bases. V lost 5 bases to trimming and J lost 2 bases; unmatched junction nucleotides: 9. Germline CDR1 and CDR2: SEHNR and FQNEAQ (reference sequence). The CDR3 sequence is 15 residues long. CDR3 sequence reads: CASSRGGGQTYEQYF. The CDR3 DNA is TGTGCCAGCAGCCGAGGGGGCGGCCAAACCTACGAGCAGTACTTC.

The genes are TRBV24-1 and TRBJ1-5, with 8 nucleotides matching TRBD1. V trimming: 4 bases; J trimming: 6 bases; junction bases outside the gene matches: 10. Germline V gene lookup returns CDR1 KGHDR and CDR2 SFDVKD. CDR3 length: 16 residues. The CDR3 DNA sequence: TGTGCCACCAGTGAGGCCGGGACAGGCGGACCTCAGCCCCAGCATTTT. Its protein product is CATSEAGTGGPQPQHF.

This rearrangement joins TRBV14 to TRBJ1-6; D is possibly TRBD1 (5 bases). The CDR3 sequence is 15 residues long. CDR1 and CDR2 from the germline V gene are SGHDN and FVKESK. Trimming left V 1 base short and J 7 bases short, with 11 bases between. Here the CDR3 DNA reads TGTGCCAGCAGCCAAGGAAATCAGGGAAATTCACCCCTCCACTTT. Translated, it gives CASSQGNQGNSPLHF. The variable domain in full, completed from reference TRBV14 and TRBJ1-6, reads EAGVTQFPSHSVIEKGQTVTLRCDPISGHDNLYWYRRVMGKEIKFLLHFVKESKQDESGMPNNRFLAERTGGTYSTLKVQPAELEDSGVYFCASSQGNQGNSPLHFGNGTRLTVT.

This chain uses TRBV23-1 with TRBJ2-6; 9 nucleotides line up with TRBD1. TRBV23-1 carries the ORF label, with uncertain function. The CDR3 is made up of 18 amino acids. The J segment lost 1 base and the V segment lost 8 bases, leaving 12 bases of the junction unmatched. The CDR3 loop reads CASGYTDRGGSGANVLTF. The CDR3 coding sequence is TGCGCCAGCGGATACACGGACAGGGGAGGTTCTGGGGCCAACGTCCTGACTTTC.

V is TRBV9 and J is TRBJ1-6, with TRBD1 as a possible D gene (6 bases). This CDR3 is 13 amino acids long. CDR1 is SGDLS, CDR2 YYNGEE, per germline. Trimming left V 4 bases short and J 7 bases short, with 9 bases between. This chain's CDR3 is CASSPDRNSPLHF. The CDR3 nucleotides read TGTGCCAGCAGCCCCGACAGGAATTCACCCCTCCACTTT. Looking up the rest from reference TRBV9 and TRBJ1-6 gives the full variable domain: DSGVTQTPKHLITATGQRVTLRCSPRSGDLSVYWYQQSLDQGLQFLIQYYNGEERAKGNILERFSAQQFPDLHSELNLSSLELGDSALYFCASSPDRNSPLHFGNGTRLTVT.

This clone has just one count. The chain is built from TRBV18 and TRBJ2-7; perhaps TRBD1 as D (5 bases). V shed 4 bases and J shed 2 bases, with 15 bases lying between them. The CDR3 consists of 15 residues. Looked up from germline, CDR1 is KGHSH and CDR2 is LQKENI. The CDR3 sequence: CASSLSGDSTYEQYF. Here the CDR3 DNA reads TGTGCCAGCTCACTATCCGGTGACAGTACCTACGAGCAGTACTTC.

The chain employs TRBV3-1 (or the pseudogene TRBV3-2) and TRBJ1-6; tentatively, D is TRBD1 (5 bases). This CDR3 has 17 residues. Trimming took 0 bases from V and 8 from J, leaving 17 bases between them. Germline V lookup: CDR1 LGHDT, CDR2 YNNKEL (reference sequence). The CDR3 bases are TGTGCCAGCAGCCAAGATGGGGCAGCAGGAGGGCATTCACCCCTCCACTTT. Protein product: CASSQDGAAGGHSPLHF.

The chain joins TRBV10-3 to TRBJ1-1, with no clear D. Deletions cut 10 bases from V and 0 bases from J, with 12 bases between. The CDR3 sequence is 13 residues long. In germline, CDR1 is ENHRY, CDR2 SYGVKD. The CDR3 sequence is CATTPSMNTEAFF. The CDR3 DNA sequence: TGTGCCACCACTCCAAGCATGAACACTGAAGCTTTCTTT.

Only one count was recorded for this clone. This chain uses TRBV5-8 with TRBJ1-5; D not resolved. V lost 4 bases to trimming and J lost 0 bases, with 5 bases between them. Germline lookup yields CDR1 SGHTS and CDR2 YDEGEE. The CDR3 length is 13 residues. The CDR3 here is CASSEYSNQPQHF. CDR3 DNA: TGTGCCAGCAGCGAGTATAGCAATCAGCCCCAGCATTTT.

This clone has a single count. This chain links TRBV15 with TRBJ1-4; D is unclear. This CDR3 comprises 16 residues. Trimming took 0 bases from V and 5 from J, leaving 13 bases between them. CDR1 is LNHNV and CDR2 is YYDKDF in the germline V gene (reference sequence). CDR3 DNA: TGTGCCACCAGCAGAGATTACCAGCCTAACAATGAAAAACTGTTTTTT. Residues: CATSRDYQPNNEKLFF.

This clone occurred once. This chain connects TRBV3-1 (or the pseudogene TRBV3-2) to TRBJ2-5, with TRBD2 matching over 14 bases. Losses at the gene ends were 1 base for V and 1 base for J; bases not matched to a gene: 5. Germline V gives CDR1 LGHDT, CDR2 YNNKEL (reference sequence). The CDR3 loop spans 18 amino acids. CDR3 sequence: CASSQGLAGGILQETQYF. For the CDR3, the DNA is TGTGCCAGCAGCCAAGGACTAGCGGGAGGGATTCTCCAAGAGACCCAGTACTTC.

CDR3 sequence reads: CASSRSGAEQETQYF. CDR3 in DNA: TGTGCCAGTAGTCGCTCTGGGGCAGAACAAGAGACCCAGTACTTC. The chain carries TRBV19 and TRBJ2-5; D is perhaps TRBD1 (5 bases). V shed 5 bases and J shed 2 bases, with 15 bases lying between them. The CDR3 totals 15 residues. CDR1 LNHDA and CDR2 SQIVND come from the germline V gene (reference sequence).